This T cell receptor (beta chain) was found in a study of blood T cell repertoires in COVID-19. Overall study context: The United States, Italy and Spain provided the acute and convalescent COVID-19 samples. PBMCs, B-cell-depleted T cells, or T cells were the source of the cDNA or gDNA that made up the material.

CDR1 is MNHEY and CDR2 is SVGAGI in the germline V gene. With V trimmed by 5 bases and J by 8 bases, 7 bases remained unmatched. The CDR3 has 15 amino acids. Clones were sequenced by immunoSEQ multiplex PCR, and TCRdb holds only the in-frame ones, with some missing. Altogether around 480,000 clones are present, around 88% being singletons, with the ten largest covering 10% to 15%. Sequenced input: peripheral blood. This chain uses TRBV6-5 with TRBJ2-1; 12 bases align to TRBD2. The sequence was obtained from a woman between 45 and 65 years old with COVID-19, enrolled during active disease. CDR3 residues: CASSPSGGALDEQFF. CDR3 bases: TGTGCCAGCAGTCCTAGCGGGGGGGCGTTAGATGAGCAGTTCTTC.